This entry lists 19 T cell receptor beta chains sequenced from one sample in a study of cytomegalovirus exposure and HLA in healthy donors. The PCR contained 60 Vbeta and 13 Jbeta primers. Measured with immunoSEQ multiplex PCR; TCRdb has only the in-frame clones, and not every one. This sample has some 95,000 clones, with roughly 79% found just once. Sequenced: PBMCs. Source of these receptors: a woman in her thirties or forties in good health and CMV-seronegative.

The J gene is TRBJ1-5, the V gene TRBV6-1; D possibly corresponds to TRBD1 (6 bases). The CDR3 is 15 amino acids. The germline V gene has CDR1 MNHNS and CDR2 SASEGT. V lost 2 bases, J lost 4 bases, and 12 bases lay in between. The CDR3 DNA reads TGTGCCAGCAGTGAAAATAGGGGACAAAATCAGCCCCAGCATTTT. Translated, it gives CASSENRGQNQPQHF.

This clone showed up just once. The CDR3 coding sequence is TGTGCCAGCAACCCTGCTGGAGCCGTCGAGCAGTACGTC. Translated: CASNPAGAVEQYV. The chain uses TRBV7-9 and TRBJ2-7; D remains unclear. Germline V gives CDR1 SEHNR, CDR2 FQNEAQ (reference sequence). Trimming shortened V by 7 bases and J by 6 bases, and 16 bases separated the two germline ends. CDR3 length: 13 residues.

The V call is TRBV10-3, the J call TRBJ1-3; TRBD1 is a possible D gene (5 bases). CDR3 size: 15 residues. The V gene's germline CDR1 is ENHRY and CDR2 SYGVKD. The V and J ends lost 7 bases and 4 bases respectively, with 17 bases between them. CDR3 sequence: CAIKAAGGGGNTIYF. As DNA, the CDR3 is TGTGCCATCAAGGCCGCCGGGGGGGGAGGAAACACCATATATTTT.

This chain links TRBV2 with TRBJ1-2, with D possibly being TRBD1 (6 bases). V was trimmed by 6 bases and J by 3 bases, leaving 17 bases between them. The CDR3 contains 15 residues. Germline CDR1 and CDR2: SNHLY and FYNNEI. CDR3 bases: TGTGCCAGCAGATCAGGGGCAGGGAGGGACTATGGCTACACCTTC. Translation gives CASRSGAGRDYGYTF.

DNA for the CDR3: TGTGCCAGCAGCTTATCGGGACTAGCGGGGGGGCCGTACGAGCAGTACTTC. This encodes CASSLSGLAGGPYEQYF. The chain is built from TRBV7-3 and TRBJ2-7; 16 bases line up with TRBD2. V lost 2 bases to trimming and J lost 4 bases; unmatched junction nucleotides: 5. The CDR3 covers 17 residues. Germline CDR1 SGHTA, CDR2 FQGTGA.

This clone was counted between two and nine times. The rearrangement uses TRBV2 and TRBJ1-5, with 9 bases that match TRBD1. The V gene's germline CDR1 is SNHLY and CDR2 FYNNEI. This CDR3 region has 14 residues. The trim removed 4 bases at V and 3 bases at J, leaving 1 base unmatched. The CDR3 is CASSGTGVNQPQHF. CDR3 in DNA: TGTGCCAGCAGTGGGACAGGGGTCAATCAGCCCCAGCATTTT.

The chain couples TRBV6-1 to TRBJ1-2; D perhaps matches TRBD1 (5 bases). CDR3 size: 15 residues. Germline V CDR1 and CDR2: MNHNS, SASEGT. Trimming took off 1 base at V and 4 bases at J, with 13 bases between the two ends. The CDR3 DNA follows: TGTGCCAGCAGTGAAGAATGGACGGGGGTCTATGGCTACACCTTC. Its protein is CASSEEWTGVYGYTF.

The gene calls are TRBV27 and TRBJ1-1; 9 bases fit TRBD1. Germline CDR1 MNHEY, CDR2 SMNVEV (reference sequence). The CDR3 runs to 16 residues. J gave up 0 bases and V 5 bases, and 7 bases lay outside the gene matches. This chain's CDR3 is CASSPAGTGLNTEAFF. CDR3 sequence (DNA): TGTGCCAGCAGTCCCGCCGGGACAGGGTTGAACACTGAAGCTTTCTTT.

The genes are TRBV7-8 and TRBJ1-1; TRBD1 is a possible D gene (5 bases). V was cut by 2 bases and J by 4 bases, with 14 bases left in between. The CDR3 runs 15 residues. Germline V gene lookup returns CDR1 SGHVS and CDR2 FQNEAQ. The CDR3 protein is CASSLMGGGITEAFF. The CDR3 bases are TGTGCCAGCAGCTTAATGGGGGGTGGTATCACTGAAGCTTTCTTT.

To note about this clone: A junction boundary mismatches the germline segment, possibly from a read error. The rearrangement joins TRBV4-2 to TRBJ1-1, with 8 bases aligning to TRBD1. Germline V gene lookup returns CDR1 LGHNA and CDR2 YNFKEQ. This CDR3 has 17 residues. This chain's CDR3 is CDSSQEIAGGVNTEAFF. CDR3 in DNA: TGTGACAGCAGCCAAGAGATAGCAGGGGGCGTGAACACTGAAGCTTTCTTT.

This clone was counted between two and nine times. The genes are TRBV27 and TRBJ2-3; unclear D gene. The V gene lost 7 bases and the J gene lost 7 bases, with 12 bases spanning the gap. From germline, CDR1 is MNHEY and CDR2 SMNVEV (reference sequence). The CDR3 has 12 amino acids. The CDR3 sequence is CASTSGANTQYF. CDR3 bases: TGTGCCAGCACCTCCGGAGCGAATACGCAGTATTTT.

The CDR3 nucleotides are TGTGCCAGCAGTTACTCGGAACAGCTCCCTCTTTTCTTC. This sequence encodes CASSYSEQLPLFF. The genes are TRBV6-5 and TRBJ2-1; no clear D. Germline lookup yields CDR1 MNHEY and CDR2 SVGAGI. The CDR3 loop spans 13 amino acids. The V gene lost 0 bases and the J gene lost 16 bases, with 16 bases spanning the gap.

V is TRBV19 and J is TRBJ2-3, with a tentative D call TRBD1 (6 bases). The CDR3 spans 15 residues. The V gene lost 8 bases and the J gene lost 0 bases, with 15 bases spanning the gap. Germline V gene lookup returns CDR1 LNHDA and CDR2 SQIVND (reference sequence). CDR3 nucleotide sequence: TGTGCCAGTTTACCACGGACAGCGAGCACAGATACGCAGTATTTT. The encoded protein is CASLPRTASTDTQYF.

The CDR3 region is CASSLGLFSIEQYF. In nucleotides, the CDR3 is TGTGCCAGCAGCTTGGGACTATTCTCCATCGAGCAGTACTTC. This chain joins TRBV5-4 and TRBJ2-7, with a weak D call TRBD2 (5 bases). The germline CDR1 and CDR2 sequences are SGHNT and YYREEE (reference sequence). This CDR3 contains 14 residues. The V and J ends lost 0 bases and 6 bases respectively, with 13 bases between them.

The genes are TRBV4-2 and TRBJ2-7; TRBD2 aligns across 8 bases. The ends lost 3 bases at V and 2 bases at J; junction bases unmatched: 12. The germline V gene encodes CDR1 LGHNA and CDR2 YNFKEQ. The CDR3 has 17 residues. The CDR3 sequence is CASSQSPLTGGAYEQYF. The CDR3 nucleotides read TGTGCCAGCAGCCAGTCCCCGTTGACCGGGGGGGCCTACGAGCAGTACTTC.

The V and J genes are TRBV5-4 and TRBJ1-5, with D tentatively TRBD1 (5 bases). Germline CDR1 and CDR2: SGHNT and YYREEE (reference sequence). Trimming left V 0 bases short and J 6 bases short, with 10 bases between. This CDR3 is built from 14 residues. The CDR3 spells CASSLGREGQPQHF. In nucleotides, the CDR3 is TGTGCCAGCAGCTTGGGCAGGGAGGGTCAGCCCCAGCATTTT.

This clone was detected only once. The rearrangement joins TRBV30 to TRBJ2-7, with 7 bases fitting TRBD1. CDR1 is GTSNPN and CDR2 is SVGIG in the germline V gene (reference sequence). This CDR3 contains 12 residues. J lost 2 bases, V lost 5 bases, and 3 bases had no gene match. The CDR3 loop is CAWETGTYEQYF. The CDR3 DNA reads as TGTGCCTGGGAGACAGGGACCTACGAGCAGTACTTC.

The V call is TRBV6-5, the J call TRBJ1-2; D may be TRBD1 (5 bases). The germline V gene has CDR1 MNHEY and CDR2 SVGAGI. The CDR3 totals 14 residues. Trimming cost V 5 bases and J 4 bases, with 14 bases left between them. CDR3 sequence: CASSRIFGGYGYTF. The CDR3 DNA reads as TGTGCCAGCAGTCGGATATTCGGGGGCTATGGCTACACCTTC.

The J gene is TRBJ2-7, the V gene TRBV27; 10 bases agree with TRBD1. Germline CDR1 MNHEY, CDR2 SMNVEV (reference sequence). This CDR3 contains 14 residues. J was trimmed by 5 bases and V by 3 bases; bases with no gene match: 4. Here the CDR3 reads CASSFGDRGHEQYF. The CDR3, as DNA: TGTGCCAGCAGTTTCGGGGACAGGGGCCACGAGCAGTACTTC.